This T cell receptor beta chain was obtained from a study of blood T cell repertoires in COVID-19. Study summary: COVID-19 samples collected from the United States, Italy and Spain covered acute and convalescent phases. PBMCs, B-cell-depleted T cells, or T cells provided the cDNA or gDNA that made up the material.

Per the study methods: The assay estimated nucleated cells by amplifying reference gene primers. Clones were read by immunoSEQ multiplex PCR, and TCRdb kept only the in-frame ones, dropping some. V and J calls and clone size follow that table, whereas D and trimming were derived from the DNA. The table records about 140,000 clones, just over 85% of them present only once. Germline-derived CDR1 and CDR2 are MRHNA and SNTAGT. The V segment lost 3 bases and the J segment 7 bases; nucleotides outside the gene matches: 4. The CDR3 extends over 14 amino acids. This clone was found a few times. This TCR came from an older woman with acute or convalescent COVID-19. The sample taken for sequencing was peripheral blood. The chain couples TRBV6-4 to TRBJ2-1, with TRBD2 identical over 9 bases. The CDR3 sequence: CASSESSGENEQFF. DNA of the CDR3: TGTGCCAGCAGTGAATCTAGCGGGGAAAATGAGCAGTTCTTC.